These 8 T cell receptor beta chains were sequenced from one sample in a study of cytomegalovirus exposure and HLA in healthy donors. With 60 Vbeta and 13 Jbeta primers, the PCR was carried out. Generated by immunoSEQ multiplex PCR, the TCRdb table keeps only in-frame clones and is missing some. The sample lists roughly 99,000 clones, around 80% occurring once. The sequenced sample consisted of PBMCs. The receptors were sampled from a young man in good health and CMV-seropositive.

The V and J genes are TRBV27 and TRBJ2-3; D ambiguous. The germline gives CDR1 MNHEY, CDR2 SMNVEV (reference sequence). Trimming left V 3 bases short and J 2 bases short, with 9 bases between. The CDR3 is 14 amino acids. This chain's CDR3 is CASSLNYATDTQYF. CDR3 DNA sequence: TGTGCCAGCAGTTTGAACTACGCCACAGATACGCAGTATTTT.

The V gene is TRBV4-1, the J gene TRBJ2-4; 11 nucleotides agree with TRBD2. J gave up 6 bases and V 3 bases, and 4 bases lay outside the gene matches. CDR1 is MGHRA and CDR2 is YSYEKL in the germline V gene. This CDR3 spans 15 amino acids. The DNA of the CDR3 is TGCGCCAGCAGCCAGGTAGCGGGGGGGGGAAACATTCAGTACTTC. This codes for CASSQVAGGGNIQYF.

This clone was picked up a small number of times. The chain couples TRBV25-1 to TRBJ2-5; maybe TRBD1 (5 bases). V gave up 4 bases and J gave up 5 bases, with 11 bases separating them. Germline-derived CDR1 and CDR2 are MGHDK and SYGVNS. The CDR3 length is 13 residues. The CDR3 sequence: CASSAPGRETQYF. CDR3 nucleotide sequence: TGTGCCAGCAGTGCCCCAGGGCGGGAGACCCAGTACTTC. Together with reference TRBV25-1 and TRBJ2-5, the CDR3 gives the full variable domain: EADIYQTPRYLVIGTGKKITLECSQTMGHDKMYWYQQDPGMELHLIHYSYGVNSTEKGDLSSESTVSRIRTEHFPLTLESARPSHTSQYLCASSAPGRETQYFGPGTRLLVL.

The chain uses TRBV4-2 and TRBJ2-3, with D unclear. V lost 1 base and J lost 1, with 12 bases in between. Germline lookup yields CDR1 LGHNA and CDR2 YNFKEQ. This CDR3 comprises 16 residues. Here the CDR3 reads CASSQVIVSGTDTQYF. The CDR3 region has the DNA TGTGCCAGCAGCCAAGTCATCGTCTCGGGCACAGATACGCAGTATTTT.

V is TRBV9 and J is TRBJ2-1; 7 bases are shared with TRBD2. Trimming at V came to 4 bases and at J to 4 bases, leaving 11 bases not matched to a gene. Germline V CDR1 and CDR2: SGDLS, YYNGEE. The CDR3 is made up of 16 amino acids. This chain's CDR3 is CASSPELARKYNEQFF. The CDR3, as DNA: TGTGCCAGCAGCCCTGAACTAGCGCGGAAATACAATGAGCAGTTCTTC.

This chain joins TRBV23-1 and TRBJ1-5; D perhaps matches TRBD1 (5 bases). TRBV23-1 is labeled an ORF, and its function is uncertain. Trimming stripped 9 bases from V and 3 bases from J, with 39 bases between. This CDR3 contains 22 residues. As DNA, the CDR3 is TGCGCCAGAAGCTCTCGGACCGGTCGGGGGAGAGATAAATCGAGGAACAATCAGCCCCAGCATTTT. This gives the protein CARSSRTGRGRDKSRNNQPQHF.

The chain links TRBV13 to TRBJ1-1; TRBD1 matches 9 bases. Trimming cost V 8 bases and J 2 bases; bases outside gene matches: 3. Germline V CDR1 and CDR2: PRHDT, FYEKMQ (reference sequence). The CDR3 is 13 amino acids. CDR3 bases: TGTGCCAGCCGGGACAGGGTAAACACTGAAGCTTTCTTT. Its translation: CASRDRVNTEAFF.

CDR3 in amino acids: CASSAPGAETQYF. The CDR3 coding sequence is TGTGCCAGCAGTGCTCCAGGGGCAGAGACCCAGTACTTC. The J gene is TRBJ2-5, the V gene TRBV6-1; tentatively, D is TRBD1 (6 bases). Germline CDR1 is MNHNS and CDR2 is SASEGT. The CDR3 loop spans 13 amino acids. V lost 4 bases and J lost 4, with 10 bases in between.